The next 26 T cell receptor beta chains were all read from a single sample in a study of cytomegalovirus exposure and HLA in healthy donors. The study ran its PCR with 60 Vbeta and 13 Jbeta primers. Clones were sequenced by immunoSEQ multiplex PCR, and TCRdb holds only the in-frame ones, with some missing. The sample has approximately 120,000 clones, approximately 70% seen once. Sequenced: PBMCs. These receptors were collected from a woman in her 70s in good health and CMV-seropositive.

The chain has TRBV5-1 and TRBJ1-1; D is perhaps TRBD1 (6 bases). V was clipped by 4 bases and J by 1 base, with 14 bases between them. Germline assignment: CDR1 SGHRS and CDR2 YFSETQ. This CDR3 contains 15 residues. The CDR3, as DNA: TGCGCCAGCAGCCCACAGGGCGCGGGGAACACTGAAGCTTTCTTT. It translates to CASSPQGAGNTEAFF.

The rearrangement links TRBV7-2 to TRBJ2-1, with TRBD2 matching over 8 bases. CDR1 is SGHTA, CDR2 FQGNSA, per germline. CDR3 length equals 16 residues. V dropped 5 bases and J dropped 2; count of bases not matched to a gene: 8. The CDR3 protein is CASSSLGGGPYNEQFF. CDR3 DNA sequence: TGTGCCAGCAGCAGCCTCGGCGGGGGGCCCTACAATGAGCAGTTCTTC.

This clone showed up just a few times. The rearrangement links TRBV5-1 to TRBJ1-1, with a weak D call TRBD1 (6 bases). There are 15 residues in the CDR3. The germline V gene has CDR1 SGHRS and CDR2 YFSETQ. V lost 4 bases and J lost 6, with 19 bases in between. In nucleotides, the CDR3 is TGCGCCAGCAGCCAAGGGACACGGGGTATGGCTGAAGCTTTCTTT. Its protein is CASSQGTRGMAEAFF. Drawing the rest from reference TRBV5-1 and TRBJ1-1, the complete variable domain is KAGVTQTPRYLIKTRGQQVTLSCSPISGHRSVSWYQQTPGQGLQFLFEYFSETQRNKGNFPGRFSGRQFSNSRSEMNVSTLELGDSALYLCASSQGTRGMAEAFFGQGTRLTVV.

The rearrangement uses TRBV10-3 and TRBJ2-3, with D tentatively TRBD2 (5 bases). There are 18 residues in the CDR3. The germline CDR1 and CDR2 sequences are ENHRY and SYGVKD. The V end lost 6 bases, the J end lost 2 bases, and 24 bases lay between the germline ends. The CDR3 is CAISRASTIGVPTDTQYF. The CDR3 nucleotides are TGTGCCATCAGCCGCGCCTCGACTATCGGGGTTCCCACAGATACGCAGTATTTT.

This clone was observed a handful of times. This chain joins TRBV5-5 and TRBJ2-1, with 8 positions matching TRBD1. CDR1 and CDR2 (germline): SGHKS, YYEKEE (reference sequence). This CDR3 has 15 amino acids. The V and J ends lost 3 bases and 6 bases, in that order; junction bases with no gene match: 8. DNA for the CDR3: TGTGCCAGCAGCTCGACAGGGGATGGTTTCAATGAGCAGTTCTTC. Its translation: CASSSTGDGFNEQFF.

V is TRBV10-1 and J is TRBJ2-3; D remains unclear. Germline lookup yields CDR1 WNHNN and CDR2 SYGVQD (reference sequence). Deletions cut 6 bases from V and 8 bases from J, with 6 bases between. This CDR3 region has 10 residues. The CDR3 region has the DNA TGCGCCAGCAGCCGAGGTACGCAGTATTTT. It translates to CASSRGTQYF.

The rearrangement uses TRBV25-1 and TRBJ1-3; 8 bases align to TRBD1. J was trimmed by 5 bases and V by 3 bases; bases with no gene match: 6. Per germline, CDR1 MGHDK and CDR2 SYGVNS. The CDR3 runs to 15 residues. CDR3 residues: CASSDPGTGRNTIYF. The CDR3 coding sequence is TGTGCCAGCAGTGACCCCGGGACAGGACGAAACACCATATATTTT.

Only a few counts were recorded for this clone. V gene TRBV29-1 combines with J gene TRBJ1-1, with D maybe TRBD1 (5 bases). V was pared by 3 bases and J by 11 bases, with 13 bases between. Looked up from germline, CDR1 is SQVTM and CDR2 is ANQGSEA. This CDR3 comprises 11 residues. The CDR3 region has the DNA TGCAGCGTTGACGGGGGAACAGGCGCTTTCTTT. Translating gives CSVDGGTGAFF.

This clone was seen a few times. The chain combines TRBV4-2 with TRBJ1-4; the D gene is possibly TRBD1 (5 bases). CDR3 size: 14 residues. CDR1 and CDR2 (germline): LGHNA, YNFKEQ. V was clipped by 1 base and J by 4 bases, with 7 bases between them. The CDR3, as DNA: TGTGCCAGCAGCCAAGGACAGAGTAATGAAAAACTGTTTTTT. Its translation is CASSQGQSNEKLFF.

This rearrangement joins TRBV6-5 to TRBJ1-2, with 8 nucleotides matching TRBD1. Germline V gene lookup returns CDR1 MNHEY and CDR2 SVGAGI. The J segment lost 0 bases and the V segment lost 6 bases, leaving 6 bases of the junction unmatched. The CDR3 has 15 amino acids. CDR3 protein: CASRDRDRPNYGYTF. The CDR3 DNA sequence: TGTGCCAGCAGGGACCGGGACAGGCCTAACTATGGCTACACCTTC.

This chain uses TRBV7-3 with TRBJ1-4; D might be TRBD1 (5 bases). Trimming removed 5 bases from V and 6 bases from J, with 10 bases in between. There are 13 residues in the CDR3. The V gene's germline CDR1 is SGHTA and CDR2 FQGTGA. The CDR3 loop reads CASSTDSDEKLFF. Written as DNA, the CDR3 is TGTGCCAGCAGCACCGACAGCGATGAAAAACTGTTTTTT.

In the case of this clone: The sample holds other DNA sequences that translate to the same CDR3. This sequence joins TRBV29-1 and TRBJ1-1, with 7 bases fitting TRBD1. The CDR3 totals 13 residues. The junction had 5 bases not matched to a gene; V was cut back by 6 bases and J by 1 base. CDR1 and CDR2 (germline): SQVTM, ANQGSEA. CDR3 amino acids: CSVLGQSNTEAFF. The DNA for the CDR3 is TGCAGCGTGCTGGGACAGTCGAACACTGAAGCTTTCTTT.

This clone was observed a few times. This chain connects TRBV19 to TRBJ1-1; 7 bases align to TRBD1. Germline assignment: CDR1 LNHDA and CDR2 SQIVND (reference sequence). V lost 3 bases to trimming and J lost 0 bases; unmatched junction nucleotides: 7. CDR3 length equals 16 residues. The chain's CDR3 is CASSIEGAYLNTEAFF. The CDR3 DNA follows: TGTGCCAGTAGTATTGAGGGGGCCTATTTGAACACTGAAGCTTTCTTT.

V usage is TRBV15 and J usage is TRBJ1-5; perhaps TRBD1 as D (5 bases). CDR3 length: 17 amino acids. Germline V lookup: CDR1 LNHNV, CDR2 YYDKDF (reference sequence). The germline V and J ends were trimmed by 1 base and 2 bases, with 15 bases remaining between them. In DNA, the CDR3 is TGTGCCACCAGCAGAGTGGCAGGGCCACGAGGCAATCAGCCCCAGCATTTT. It specifies CATSRVAGPRGNQPQHF.

The CDR3 coding sequence is TGTGCCAGCAGGACACAGGGGGCTTATAATTCACCCCTCCACTTT. Amino acids: CASRTQGAYNSPLHF. This chain uses TRBV6-4 with TRBJ1-6; 9 nucleotides agree with TRBD1. Germline lookup yields CDR1 MRHNA and CDR2 SNTAGT. The CDR3 runs to 15 residues. V lost 6 bases and J lost 4; bases outside the gene matches: 4.

This clone was recorded a few times. The V and J genes are TRBV5-6 and TRBJ2-7; 9 nucleotides agree with TRBD1. The CDR3 covers 16 residues. V gave up 0 bases and J gave up 2 bases; unmatched junction bases: 6. Germline values: CDR1 SGHDT, CDR2 YYEEEE. This CDR3 is CASSLGRGQGTYEQYF. CDR3 coding DNA: TGTGCCAGCAGCTTGGGTCGGGGACAGGGAACCTACGAGCAGTACTTC.

The rearrangement uses TRBV7-9 and TRBJ1-2; 7 bases match TRBD1. The CDR3 is 14 amino acids. Per the germline V gene, CDR1 is SEHNR and CDR2 is FQNEAQ (reference sequence). Unmatched junction bases numbered 7, after V lost 5 bases and J lost 4 bases. The CDR3 bases are TGTGCCAGCAGCCAAGACAGGGACTCCTATGGCTACACCTTC. Amino acid sequence: CASSQDRDSYGYTF.

The J gene is TRBJ1-2, the V gene TRBV7-8; TRBD1 matches 7 bases. Trimming took 5 bases from V and 4 from J; bases not matched to a gene: 4. Germline CDR1 and CDR2: SGHVS and FQNEAQ. The CDR3 sequence is 13 residues long. The CDR3, as DNA: TGTGCCAGCAGCCTTCGGGACAGCTATGGCTACACCTTC. Protein sequence: CASSLRDSYGYTF.

The gene calls are TRBV12-2 and TRBJ2-7; the table's D call, TRBD1, was not checked against the DNA. TRBV12-2 is termed a pseudogene. The CDR3 loop spans 15 amino acids. The CDR3 DNA sequence: TGTGCAAGTCGCACTGGGACAGCCTTCTCCTACGAGCAGTACTTC. Encoded protein: CASRTGTAFSYEQYF.

The rearrangement links TRBV6-1 to TRBJ1-2; D is undetermined. Trimming removed 7 bases at V and 1 base at J, with 13 bases between. CDR3 length equals 14 residues. CDR1 and CDR2 from the germline V gene are MNHNS and SASEGT. The CDR3 DNA is TGTGCCAGCACTCGGGAAAACCTTAACTATGGCTACACCTTC. It translates to CASTRENLNYGYTF.

V is TRBV14 and J is TRBJ2-3; tentatively, D is TRBD2 (6 bases). CDR1 SGHDN and CDR2 FVKESK come from the germline V gene. V was trimmed by 1 base and J by 4 bases, leaving 9 bases between them. CDR3 length equals 14 residues. The CDR3 DNA reads TGTGCCAGCAGCCAAGGATGGGGGGCAGATACGCAGTATTTT. This sequence encodes CASSQGWGADTQYF. Supplemented by reference TRBV14 and TRBJ2-3, the full variable domain reads EAGVTQFPSHSVIEKGQTVTLRCDPISGHDNLYWYRRVMGKEIKFLLHFVKESKQDESGMPNNRFLAERTGGTYSTLKVQPAELEDSGVYFCASSQGWGADTQYFGPGTRLTVL.

Ten or more counts support this clone. This chain uses TRBV7-9 with TRBJ1-4; possible D gene TRBD1, 5 bases. The germline gives CDR1 SEHNR, CDR2 FQNEAQ (reference sequence). With 2 bases removed from V and 6 bases from J, the gap between germline ends came to 13 bases. The CDR3 loop spans 15 amino acids. The CDR3 DNA is TGTGCCAGCAGCTTATCAGGGATGACTTATGAAAAACTGTTTTTT. Translated: CASSLSGMTYEKLFF.

The J gene is TRBJ2-5, the V gene TRBV6-1; TRBD2 might be the D (6 bases). The CDR3 loop spans 14 amino acids. V shed 5 bases and J shed 5 bases, with 15 bases lying between them. CDR1 and CDR2 (germline): MNHNS, SASEGT. The CDR3 DNA sequence: TGTGCCAGCAGTAGTAGCGGTCCTCTGGAGACCCAGTACTTC. Its translation: CASSSSGPLETQYF.

There are a few counts of this clone. This rearrangement joins TRBV10-3 to TRBJ2-1; 11 positions agree with TRBD1. V trimming: 3 bases; J trimming: 6 bases; junction bases outside the gene matches: 4. CDR1 and CDR2 (germline): ENHRY, SYGVKD. This CDR3 is built from 15 residues. The DNA of the CDR3 is TGTGCCATCAGTGATACCGGGACAGGGGGCAATGAGCAGTTCTTC. Translating gives CAISDTGTGGNEQFF.

The V call is TRBV7-9, the J call TRBJ1-3; D perhaps matches TRBD1 (5 bases). The CDR3 is made up of 16 amino acids. Germline CDR1 is SEHNR and CDR2 is FQNEAQ (reference sequence). With 2 bases removed from V and 0 bases from J, the gap between germline ends came to 11 bases. This chain's CDR3 is CASSLSPGRSGNTIYF. The DNA of the CDR3 is TGTGCCAGCAGCTTATCCCCAGGGCGCTCTGGAAACACCATATATTTT.

This chain links TRBV7-9 with TRBJ1-2; D might be TRBD1 (6 bases). V was shortened by 5 bases and J by 4 bases, with 17 bases between the two germline ends. Germline CDR1 reads SEHNR; CDR2 reads FQNEAQ (reference sequence). The CDR3 contains 15 residues. The CDR3 sequence: CASSEDTGSLYGYTF. The DNA of the CDR3 is TGTGCCAGCAGCGAAGATACAGGGTCCCTCTATGGCTACACCTTC. Filled out from reference TRBV7-9 and TRBJ1-2, the complete variable domain reads DTGVSQNPRHKITKRGQNVTFRCDPISEHNRLYWYRQTLGQGPEFLTYFQNEAQLEKSRLLSDRFSAERPKGSFSTLEIQRTEQGDSAMYLCASSEDTGSLYGYTFGSGTRLTVV.